The clone carrying this TCR beta chain was recorded a few times. This sample was included in a study of CXCR3 chemokines and chemotherapy response in bladder cancer. From the PCR reads, TCRdb called clonotypes with MiXCR, one entry per CDR3 protein. The table has fewer than 3,500 distinct CDR3 sequences, about 24% seen once. Germline CDR1 and CDR2: SNHLY and FYNNEI. V lost 7 bases, J lost 9 bases, and 22 bases lay in between. The CDR3 has 16 residues. This receptor was obtained from a human donor with bladder cancer that did not respond to neoadjuvant chemotherapy. The sample was collected from a patient whose treatment included neoadjuvant chemotherapy. This chain connects TRBV2 to TRBJ1-6, with TRBD1 as a possible D gene (6 bases). CDR3 in amino acids: CASNSVVGGFGSPLHF. In DNA form, the CDR3 reads TGTGCCAGCAATTCTGTAGTGGGGGGCTTTGGTTCACCCCTCCACTTT.